A single sample gave rise to the 7 T cell receptor beta chains below, sequenced in a study of blood T cells in healthy people across ages. Using a J-beta primer mix together with a sample-barcoded 5' primer, a second PCR was run for about 6 to 11 cycles. TCRdb reprocessed the 5' RACE reads via MiXCR and lists one record per CDR3 protein. This sample has over a million distinct CDR3 sequences, with around 59% found just once. Sequencing was performed on blood. Receptors originate from a man younger than 35 in good health.

The chain carries TRBV11-2 and TRBJ1-3; the D gene is possibly TRBD1 (5 bases). The germline V gene has CDR1 SGHAT and CDR2 FQNNGV. V lost 0 bases and J lost 4, with 7 bases in between. This CDR3 comprises 14 residues. The CDR3 DNA sequence: TGTGCCAGCAGCTTAGAGGGACTAGGAAACACCATATATTTT. It translates to CASSLEGLGNTIYF.

The rearrangement links TRBV12-3 or TRBV12-4 to TRBJ1-2, with a tentative D call TRBD1 (5 bases). V lost 6 bases to trimming and J lost 7 bases, with 21 bases between them. The CDR3 contains 15 residues. CDR3 nucleotide sequence: TGTGCCAGCAGCGGGGACTTTCATGCCCGGCTTGGCTACACCTTC. It specifies CASSGDFHARLGYTF.

V usage is TRBV3-1 and J usage is TRBJ2-1; D is perhaps TRBD2 (5 bases). Germline V gene sequence: CDR1 LGHDT, CDR2 YNNKEL (reference sequence). The CDR3 covers 12 residues. V lost 1 base and J lost 15, with 13 bases in between. The chain's CDR3 is CASSQVREKVFF. The CDR3 region has the DNA TGTGCCAGCAGCCAAGTGAGGGAGAAGGTGTTCTTC.

The chain combines TRBV29-1 with TRBJ2-5; D might be TRBD1 (6 bases). CDR1 SQVTM and CDR2 ANQGSEA come from the germline V gene. V lost 7 bases and J 5 bases, leaving 14 bases between the germline ends. CDR3 length: 12 amino acids. CDR3 DNA: TGCAGCGGCAAACAGGGTGCCGAGACCCAGTACTTC. Translation gives CSGKQGAETQYF.

This clonotype was seen just once. The chain couples TRBV6-1 to TRBJ1-3; D is possibly TRBD1 (5 bases). The CDR3 totals 14 residues. V shed 6 bases and J shed 1 base, with 10 bases lying between them. Germline V gives CDR1 MNHNS, CDR2 SASEGT. CDR3 in amino acids: CASRKTASGNTIYF. CDR3 bases: TGTGCCAGCAGAAAGACAGCTTCTGGAAACACCATATATTTT.

This clonotype was detected a few times. V and J are TRBV6-1 and TRBJ1-2, with 7 bases fitting TRBD1. Trimming removed 6 bases from V and 6 bases from J; junction bases left unmatched: 7. The CDR3 sequence is 13 residues long. Germline lookup yields CDR1 MNHNS and CDR2 SASEGT. The CDR3 is CASRPGQKNGYTF. For the CDR3, the DNA is TGTGCCAGCAGACCGGGACAGAAAAATGGCTACACCTTC.

This clonotype was counted a few times. V gene TRBV7-2 combines with J gene TRBJ2-5; TRBD2 aligns across 8 bases. Germline trimming cut 2 bases from V and 4 bases from J; bases unmatched to any gene: 6. Germline lookup yields CDR1 SGHTA and CDR2 FQGNSA. The CDR3 runs 15 residues. CDR3 nucleotide sequence: TGTGCCAGCAGCTTATTAACCGGGAGGGGAGAGACCCAGTACTTC. This gives the protein CASSLLTGRGETQYF.